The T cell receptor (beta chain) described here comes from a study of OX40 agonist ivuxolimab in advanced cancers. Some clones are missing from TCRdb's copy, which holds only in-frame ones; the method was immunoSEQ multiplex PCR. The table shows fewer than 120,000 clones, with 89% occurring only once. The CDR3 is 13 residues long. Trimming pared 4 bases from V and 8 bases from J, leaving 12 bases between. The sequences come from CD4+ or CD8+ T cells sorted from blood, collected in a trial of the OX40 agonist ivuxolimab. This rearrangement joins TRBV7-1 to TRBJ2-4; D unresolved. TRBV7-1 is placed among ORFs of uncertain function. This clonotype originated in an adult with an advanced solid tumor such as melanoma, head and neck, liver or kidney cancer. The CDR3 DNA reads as TGTGCCAGCAGCTTAGACCCGCAGGACATTCAGTACTTC. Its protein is CASSLDPQDIQYF.